The entry that follows covers one T cell receptor (beta chain) sequence. The V gene's germline CDR1 is ENHRY and CDR2 SYGVKD. This CDR3 contains 16 residues. V dropped 6 bases and J dropped 5; count of bases not matched to a gene: 7. The data were obtained in a study of cytomegalovirus exposure and HLA in healthy donors. The primer mix had 60 Vbeta and 13 Jbeta primers. Using immunoSEQ multiplex PCR, the repertoire was profiled, and TCRdb retains in-frame clones only, with some absent. Among about 190,000 clones listed, roughly 77% were seen once. Sequenced: PBMCs. The sequence derives from a woman aged 25 to 39 in good health and CMV-seropositive. V and J are TRBV10-3 and TRBJ2-1; 13 positions agree with TRBD2. This CDR3 is CAISDGLAGAHNEQFF. DNA of the CDR3: TGTGCCATCAGCGACGGACTAGCGGGAGCTCACAATGAGCAGTTCTTC.